These 5 T cell receptor beta chains were all obtained from the same sample, sequenced in a study of early T cells in non-severe SARS-CoV-2 infection. Via MiXCR, TCRdb re-called the 5' RACE reads, giving one row per CDR3 protein. The sample includes about 61,000 distinct CDR3 sequences, more than 10% seen only once; the top ten take approximately 1.1%. The input for sequencing was whole blood, taken at baseline. These receptors came from an adult who was a healthcare worker with PCR-confirmed SARS-CoV-2 infection or an uninfected control (not recorded which). The donor label of this sample is uncertain.

This clonotype was observed a few times. The chain joins TRBV11-2 to TRBJ2-5, with 7 bases matching TRBD1. CDR1 SGHAT and CDR2 FQNNGV come from the germline V gene. V was clipped by 3 bases and J by 3 bases; unmatched bases: 4. The CDR3 sequence is 14 residues long. The CDR3 sequence is CASSFIQGEETQYF. DNA of the CDR3: TGTGCCAGCAGCTTTATCCAGGGGGAAGAGACCCAGTACTTC.

The chain combines TRBV6-6 with TRBJ2-6; D not resolved. The germline CDR1 and CDR2 sequences are MNHNY and SVGAGI (reference sequence). V lost 0 bases to trimming and J lost 1 base, with 10 bases between them. This CDR3 comprises 17 residues. The CDR3 bases are TGTGCCAGCAGTTACTCCCACTGGAAATCTGGGGCCAACGTCCTGACTTTC. This translates into CASSYSHWKSGANVLTF.

This rearrangement joins TRBV24-1 to TRBJ2-1; a weak D match, TRBD1 (6 bases). This CDR3 region has 15 residues. Deletions cut 2 bases from V and 7 bases from J, with 14 bases between. CDR1 and CDR2 (germline): KGHDR, SFDVKD. CDR3 nucleotide sequence: TGTGCCACCAGTGATTACCAGCGGACAGCAAATGAGCAGTTCTTC. Translated, it gives CATSDYQRTANEQFF.

This clonotype was seen only a few times. The chain uses TRBV11-3 and TRBJ2-3; 8 bases align to TRBD2. V dropped 2 bases and J dropped 3; count of bases not matched to a gene: 1. CDR3 length: 14 amino acids. From germline, CDR1 is SGHNT and CDR2 YENEEA. The CDR3 nucleotides read TGTGCCAGCAGCTTACGCGGGGGGACAGATACGCAGTATTTT. This gives the protein CASSLRGGTDTQYF.

The chain has TRBV6-5 and TRBJ1-1; D unclear. Germline assignment: CDR1 MNHEY and CDR2 SVGAGI. The CDR3 is made up of 14 amino acids. Trimming removed 0 bases at V and 3 bases at J, with 8 bases between. CDR3 sequence: CASSYSISDTEAFF. CDR3 bases: TGTGCCAGCAGTTACTCGATATCTGACACTGAAGCTTTCTTT.